The 4 T cell receptor beta chains below all came from one sample that was sequenced in a study of blood T cell repertoires in COVID-19. Sequencing was performed with immunoSEQ multiplex PCR; in TCRdb, only in-frame clones are kept and a portion is missing. The table records around 210,000 clones, under 85% of them present only once. Sequenced: peripheral blood. The receptors originated from a woman aged 80 or over with COVID-19, enrolled during active disease.

The chain combines TRBV29-1 with TRBJ2-5; D call uncertain. Germline CDR1 SQVTM, CDR2 ANQGSEA. CDR3 length equals 12 residues. Trimming pared 0 bases from V and 10 bases from J, leaving 12 bases between. The CDR3 DNA reads TGCAGCGTTGAAGATGAAGCGAAGCGCCAGTACTTC. This translates into CSVEDEAKRQYF.

The J gene is TRBJ1-2, the V gene TRBV5-1; 12 bases agree with TRBD1. The germline gives CDR1 SGHRS, CDR2 YFSETQ. This CDR3 is built from 17 residues. V lost 4 bases, J lost 0 bases, and 7 bases stayed unmatched. The CDR3 DNA reads as TGCGCCAGCAGCCGGGGACAGGGGGCGACCCCTAACTATGGCTACACCTTC. Amino acids: CASSRGQGATPNYGYTF. Together with reference TRBV5-1 and TRBJ1-2, the CDR3 gives the full variable domain: KAGVTQTPRYLIKTRGQQVTLSCSPISGHRSVSWYQQTPGQGLQFLFEYFSETQRNKGNFPGRFSGRQFSNSRSEMNVSTLELGDSALYLCASSRGQGATPNYGYTFGSGTRLTVV.

Regarding this clone: The sample has other DNA sequences that encode this CDR3 too. The V and J genes are TRBV5-1 and TRBJ2-1; 7 nucleotides agree with TRBD2. V lost 4 bases and J lost 0; bases outside the gene matches: 7. The CDR3 spans 16 residues. Germline V gene sequence: CDR1 SGHRS, CDR2 YFSETQ. The CDR3 here is CASSLPLAASYNEQFF. DNA of the CDR3: TGCGCCAGCAGCCTACCCCTAGCGGCCTCCTACAATGAGCAGTTCTTC.

The chain is built from TRBV10-3 and TRBJ1-3; no reliable D call. The CDR3 covers 10 residues. Trimming took off 9 bases at V and 8 bases at J, with 8 bases between the two ends. Germline loops: CDR1 ENHRY, CDR2 SYGVKD. CDR3 sequence reads: CAIKEDTIYF. The CDR3 coding sequence is TGTGCCATAAAAGAGGACACCATATATTTT.